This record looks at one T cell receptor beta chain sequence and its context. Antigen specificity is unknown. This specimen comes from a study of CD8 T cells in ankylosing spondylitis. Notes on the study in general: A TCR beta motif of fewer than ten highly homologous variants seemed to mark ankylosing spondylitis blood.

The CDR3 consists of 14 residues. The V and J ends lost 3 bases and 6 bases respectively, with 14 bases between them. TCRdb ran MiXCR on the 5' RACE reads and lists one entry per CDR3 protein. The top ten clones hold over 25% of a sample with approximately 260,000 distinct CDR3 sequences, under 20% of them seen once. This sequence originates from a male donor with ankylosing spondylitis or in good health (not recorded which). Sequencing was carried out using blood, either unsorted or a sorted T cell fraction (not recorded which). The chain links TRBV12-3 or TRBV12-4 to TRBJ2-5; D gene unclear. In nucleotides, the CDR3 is TGTGCCAGCAGTTTTGGCAACCCGCTGAAGACCCAGTACTTC. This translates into CASSFGNPLKTQYF.